A single T cell receptor beta chain is shown here with its context. The trim removed 1 base at V and 0 bases at J, leaving 6 bases unmatched. This CDR3 contains 17 residues. Germline assignment: CDR1 SGHTA and CDR2 FQGNSA. The data were taken from a study of blood T cell repertoires in COVID-19. The overall study: The United States, Italy and Spain provided the acute and convalescent COVID-19 samples.

Authors' processing steps: Nucleated cell number was recorded as an estimate derived from reference gene primer amplification. Data came from immunoSEQ multiplex PCR; TCRdb stores just in-frame clones and leaves some out. That table supplies the V and J calls and clone size; D and trimming were determined from the DNA. The table lists fewer than 120,000 clones, 65% to 90% of them singletons. The chain uses TRBV7-2 and TRBJ1-5; TRBD1 aligns across 7 bases. The origin of this receptor is a woman aged 60-75 years with acute or convalescent COVID-19. Sequencing was carried out using peripheral blood. The CDR3 region is CASSLGATGNSNQPQHF. The CDR3 region has the DNA TGTGCCAGCAGCTTAGGTGCGACAGGGAATAGCAATCAGCCCCAGCATTTT.